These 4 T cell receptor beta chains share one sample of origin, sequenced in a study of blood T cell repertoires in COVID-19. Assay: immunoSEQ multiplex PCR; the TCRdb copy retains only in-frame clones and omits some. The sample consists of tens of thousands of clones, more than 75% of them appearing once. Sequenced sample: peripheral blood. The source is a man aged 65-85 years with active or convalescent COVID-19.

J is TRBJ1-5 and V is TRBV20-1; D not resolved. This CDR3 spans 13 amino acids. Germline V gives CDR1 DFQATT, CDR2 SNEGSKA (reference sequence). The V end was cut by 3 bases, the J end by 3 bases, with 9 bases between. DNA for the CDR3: TGCAGTGCTAGTTCGTCAGTCAATCAGCCCCAGCATTTT. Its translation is CSASSSVNQPQHF.

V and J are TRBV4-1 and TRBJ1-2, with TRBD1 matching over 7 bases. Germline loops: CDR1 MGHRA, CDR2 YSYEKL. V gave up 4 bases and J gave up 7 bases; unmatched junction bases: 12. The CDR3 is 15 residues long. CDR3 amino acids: CASSRGQDLLIGYTF. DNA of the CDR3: TGCGCCAGCAGCCGCGGACAGGATCTCTTAATTGGCTACACCTTC.

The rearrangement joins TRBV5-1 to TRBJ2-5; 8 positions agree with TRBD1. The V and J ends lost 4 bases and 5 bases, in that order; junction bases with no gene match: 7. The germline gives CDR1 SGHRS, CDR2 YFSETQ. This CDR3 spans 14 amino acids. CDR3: CASSVDRERETQYF. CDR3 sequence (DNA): TGCGCCAGCAGCGTGGACAGGGAGCGGGAGACCCAGTACTTC.

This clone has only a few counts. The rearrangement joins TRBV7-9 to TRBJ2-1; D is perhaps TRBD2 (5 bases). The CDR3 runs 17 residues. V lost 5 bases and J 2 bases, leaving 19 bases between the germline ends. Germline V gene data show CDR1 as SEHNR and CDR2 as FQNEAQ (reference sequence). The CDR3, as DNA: TGTGCCAGCAGCCCGAGGTTGGTGGGAGCCCCCTACAATGAGCAGTTCTTC. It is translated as CASSPRLVGAPYNEQFF.